This TCR beta chain was captured by sequencing in a study of memory CD4+ T cells and cytomegalovirus serostatus. Background on the study: This sample comes from healthy Belgian adults, under 10 CMV seropositive, approximately 25 seronegative. Study results and limitations: Each of approximately 73 CMV-associated TCRbeta sequences occurred in one to five individuals. Median bootstrapped AUC for CMV status was around 0.96 originally, less than 0.92 US-trained.

Sequencing used immunoSEQ multiplex PCR; TCRdb keeps in-frame clones, though not all of them. This sample yields 35,000 to 50,000 clones, of which over 60% are seen a single time; 5% to 7% belongs to the top ten. The CDR3 is 13 amino acids. J gave up 7 bases and V 5 bases, and 7 bases lay outside the gene matches. Germline V gene sequence: CDR1 SGHKS, CDR2 YYEKEE (reference sequence). Single viable CD3+CD4+CD8-CD45RO+ cells were sorted as the memory CD4+ T cells. Serum IgG to CMV pp150, pp28, p38 and p52 defined serostatus. As for this clone: What it binds is not known.

Specimen: memory CD4+ T cells from blood. The TCR originated in an adult in good health and CMV-seronegative. J is TRBJ1-2 and V is TRBV5-5; 8 positions match TRBD1. The CDR3 sequence: CASREDRVSGYTF. The CDR3 bases are TGTGCCAGCAGGGAGGACAGGGTGTCTGGCTACACCTTC.